The entry that follows covers one T cell receptor beta chain sequence. Sequencing was performed with immunoSEQ multiplex PCR; in TCRdb, only in-frame clones are kept and a portion is missing. The sample includes approximately 31,000 clones, around nine tenths seen only once; the top ten take about 13%. These data are taken from a study of blood T cell repertoires in COVID-19. Across the study: T cells, B-cell-depleted T cells, or PBMCs provided the cDNA or gDNA that served as material.

This CDR3 comprises 13 residues. Trimming pared 7 bases from V and 0 bases from J, leaving 11 bases between. The germline gives CDR1 SQVTM, CDR2 ANQGSEA. The chain joins TRBV29-1 to TRBJ2-3; tentatively, D is TRBD2 (6 bases). This clonotype originated in a human donor in a cohort sampled during active COVID-19. The sequencing input was peripheral blood. The CDR3 DNA reads as TGCAGCGGGGAGGCTACTAGCACAGATACGCAGTATTTT. Its translation is CSGEATSTDTQYF.